This T cell receptor beta chain was recorded in a study of blood T cells in healthy people across ages. Study results and caveats: Fewer expanded clones and more diversity marked long-lived versus aged donors. Changes in expanded clonotypes were possibly confounded, as the CMV status of donors was unknown. Estimates of diversity drawn from one million T cells were considered underestimates.

Drawn from each donor were around 10 milliliters of peripheral blood. V lost 5 bases and J lost 4; bases outside the gene matches: 5. The CDR3 loop spans 16 amino acids. Germline assignment: CDR1 MNHEY and CDR2 SVGEGT. Using a J-beta primer mix together with a sample-barcoded 5' primer, a second PCR was run for about 6 to 12 cycles. TCRdb ran MiXCR on the 5' RACE reads and lists one entry per CDR3 protein. The sample has fewer than 800,000 distinct CDR3 sequences; around 32% are singletons. Concerning this clonotype: Its target is unknown.

The TCR was taken from a woman of 80 years or more in good health. V usage is TRBV6-2 or TRBV6-3 and J usage is TRBJ2-5; 15 bases map to TRBD2. The sample consisted of blood. The CDR3 DNA is TGTGCCAGCAGTCGGACTAGCGGGGGGGCGCGAGAGACCCAGTACTTC. The encoded protein is CASSRTSGGARETQYF.